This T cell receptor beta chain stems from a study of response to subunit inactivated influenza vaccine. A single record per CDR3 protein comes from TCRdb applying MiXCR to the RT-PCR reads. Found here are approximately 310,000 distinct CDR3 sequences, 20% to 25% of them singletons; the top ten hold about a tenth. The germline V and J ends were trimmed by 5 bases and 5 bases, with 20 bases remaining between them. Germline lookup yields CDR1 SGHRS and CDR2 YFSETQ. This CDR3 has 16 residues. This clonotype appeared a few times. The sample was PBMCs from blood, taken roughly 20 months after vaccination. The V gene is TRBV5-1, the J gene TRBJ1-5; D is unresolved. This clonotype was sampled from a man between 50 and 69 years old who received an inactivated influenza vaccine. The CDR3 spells CASSSSAGRLDQPQHF. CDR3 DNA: TGCGCCAGCAGTTCATCCGCCGGTCGGTTGGATCAGCCCCAGCATTTT. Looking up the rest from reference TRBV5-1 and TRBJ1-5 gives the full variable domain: KAGVTQTPRYLIKTRGQQVTLSCSPISGHRSVSWYQQTPGQGLQFLFEYFSETQRNKGNFPGRFSGRQFSNSRSEMNVSTLELGDSALYLCASSSSAGRLDQPQHFGDGTRLSIL.